The 31 T cell receptor beta chains in this list originate from one sample, sequenced in a study of blood T cell repertoires in COVID-19. Assay: immunoSEQ multiplex PCR; the TCRdb copy retains only in-frame clones and omits some. The sample records a few hundred thousand clones, around nine tenths being singletons. Sequencing used PBMCs or T cells enriched from blood (not recorded which). The receptors derive from a woman aged 18-29 years who had been exposed to COVID-19.

This chain connects TRBV5-1 to TRBJ2-7; 7 bases map to TRBD1. After removal of 1 base from V and 4 bases from J, the junction contained 11 bases not matched to a gene. The CDR3 is 16 amino acids. Germline assignment: CDR1 SGHRS and CDR2 YFSETQ. The CDR3 is CASSLWRQGSTYEQYF. CDR3 in DNA: TGCGCCAGCAGCTTGTGGAGACAGGGATCCACTTACGAGCAGTACTTC.

This clone is a singleton in its sample. The rearrangement links TRBV19 to TRBJ1-1; 7 bases fit TRBD1. V was pared by 7 bases and J by 4 bases, with 6 bases of the junction left unmatched. Germline V gene lookup returns CDR1 LNHDA and CDR2 SQIVND (reference sequence). This CDR3 is built from 13 residues. The CDR3 reads CASNVQGVTEAFF. In DNA form, the CDR3 reads TGTGCCAGTAATGTCCAGGGGGTCACTGAAGCTTTCTTT.

The chain combines TRBV6-5 with TRBJ1-1; TRBD1 matches at 7 bases. The CDR3 is 12 amino acids. Germline V gene data show CDR1 as MNHEY and CDR2 as SVGAGI. V gave up 2 bases and J gave up 14 bases; unmatched junction bases: 8. CDR3 sequence (DNA): TGTGCCAGCAGTTACAGGGGGCTAGGGGGATTCTTT. Its translation is CASSYRGLGGFF.

The chain has TRBV7-3 and TRBJ2-1; TRBD2 is a possible D gene (5 bases). Germline-derived CDR1 and CDR2 are SGHTA and FQGTGA. Trimming took 0 bases from V and 8 from J, leaving 8 bases between them. There are 13 residues in the CDR3. The CDR3 sequence is CASSLTIGDEQFF. Written as DNA, the CDR3 is TGTGCCAGCAGCTTAACGATCGGGGATGAGCAGTTCTTC. Complete variable domain (other parts from reference TRBV7-3 and TRBJ2-1): GAGVSQTPSNKVTEKGKYVELRCDPISGHTALYWYRQSLGQGPEFLIYFQGTGAADDSGLPNDRFFAVRPEGSVSTLKIQRTERGDSAVYLCASSLTIGDEQFFGPGTRLTVL.

CDR3 DNA: TGTGCCAGCAGCCAAGATGTGGCAGGGCCAGGTCAGCAGTACTTC. This codes for CASSQDVAGPGQQYF. This chain connects TRBV4-2 to TRBJ2-7, with a weak D call TRBD1 (5 bases). The CDR3 has 15 amino acids. CDR1 is LGHNA and CDR2 is YNFKEQ in the germline V gene. Trimming took off 0 bases at V and 8 bases at J, with 17 bases between the two ends.

The chain couples TRBV3-1 (or the pseudogene TRBV3-2) to TRBJ2-7, with 8 bases aligning to TRBD2. V was clipped by 6 bases and J by 5 bases; unmatched bases: 12. Per germline, CDR1 LGHDT and CDR2 YNNKEL (reference sequence). CDR3 length: 15 residues. The CDR3 coding sequence is TGTGCCAGCAGTGTACAAGGGACTAGAAATCACGAGCAGTACTTC. Its protein product is CASSVQGTRNHEQYF.

This chain uses TRBV12-5 with TRBJ2-7, with 15 bases matching TRBD2. The trim removed 2 bases at V and 3 bases at J, leaving 26 bases unmatched. This CDR3 has 24 residues. The germline CDR1 and CDR2 sequences are LGHNT and FRNRAP. Written as DNA, the CDR3 is TGTGCTAGTGGTTTGCCCTCGGGACTAGCGGGGGGCCTAACGTTCCGACCTGCCTACTACGAGCAGTACTTC. As protein: CASGLPSGLAGGLTFRPAYYEQYF.

To note about this clone: Distinct nucleotide sequences in the sample also encode this CDR3. The rearrangement links TRBV6-5 to TRBJ2-7, with 7 positions matching TRBD1. This CDR3 has 15 residues. V dropped 0 bases and J dropped 3; count of bases not matched to a gene: 5. Per the germline V gene, CDR1 is MNHEY and CDR2 is SVGAGI. CDR3 region: CASSYSAGGSYEQYF. In nucleotides, the CDR3 is TGTGCCAGCAGTTACTCGGCAGGGGGAAGCTACGAGCAGTACTTC.

The V and J genes are TRBV14 and TRBJ2-5; TRBD1 agrees at 7 bases. CDR1 and CDR2 (germline): SGHDN, FVKESK. With V trimmed by 4 bases and J by 4 bases, 3 bases remained unmatched. The CDR3 loop spans 13 amino acids. The CDR3 DNA reads TGTGCCAGCAGCCTTTCAGGGGGAGAGACCCAGTACTTC. Protein product: CASSLSGGETQYF.

The chain combines TRBV7-2 with TRBJ2-1; D is ambiguous. The CDR3 has 13 amino acids. Deletions cut 2 bases from V and 6 bases from J, with 8 bases between. Germline values: CDR1 SGHTA, CDR2 FQGNSA. In DNA, the CDR3 is TGTGCCAGCAGCTTATTTCGCGGCAATGAGCAGTTCTTC. Translation: CASSLFRGNEQFF.

This CDR3 is CASSRDSGNTIYF. Here the CDR3 DNA reads TGTGCCAGCAGTCGGGACTCTGGAAACACCATATATTTT. The chain employs TRBV11-3 and TRBJ1-3; D remains ambiguous. V was pared by 6 bases and J by 0 bases, with 6 bases between. The CDR3 consists of 13 residues. Germline V lookup: CDR1 SGHNT, CDR2 YENEEA.

The rearrangement links TRBV5-5 to TRBJ1-4; the match to TRBD1 covers 9 bases. Per germline, CDR1 SGHKS and CDR2 YYEKEE (reference sequence). This CDR3 contains 16 residues. The junction had 7 bases not matched to a gene; V was cut back by 5 bases and J by 2 bases. The CDR3 is CASRTGTGPTNEKLFF. CDR3 nucleotide sequence: TGTGCCAGCAGGACCGGGACAGGGCCTACTAATGAAAAACTGTTTTTT.

V and J are TRBV7-9 and TRBJ2-5, with D tentatively TRBD2 (5 bases). With 7 bases removed from V and 2 bases from J, the gap between germline ends came to 26 bases. Germline V lookup: CDR1 SEHNR, CDR2 FQNEAQ (reference sequence). The CDR3 extends over 18 amino acids. The CDR3 nucleotides read TGTGCCAGCACCGACTATAATCGGACGCCAACCAGACAAGAGACCCAGTACTTC. It specifies CASTDYNRTPTRQETQYF.

The V and J genes are TRBV2 and TRBJ1-1; TRBD1 might be the D (5 bases). Trimming took 2 bases from V and 8 from J, leaving 6 bases between them. CDR3 size: 11 residues. Germline lookup yields CDR1 SNHLY and CDR2 FYNNEI. CDR3 sequence (DNA): TGTGCCAGCAGTGAATGGACAGAAGCTTTCTTT. Translating it yields CASSEWTEAFF. Supplemented by reference TRBV2 and TRBJ1-1, the full variable domain reads EPEVTQTPSHQVTQMGQEVILRCVPISNHLYFYWYRQILGQKVEFLVSFYNNEISEKSEIFDDQFSVERPDGSNFTLKIRSTKLEDSAMYFCASSEWTEAFFGQGTRLTVV.

The chain joins TRBV10-3 to TRBJ1-2, with 8 bases lining up with TRBD1. Unmatched junction bases numbered 0, after V lost 5 bases and J lost 4 bases. The CDR3 contains 12 residues. From germline, CDR1 is ENHRY and CDR2 SYGVKD. The CDR3 loop reads CAISTGGYGYTF. For the CDR3, the DNA is TGTGCCATCAGTACAGGGGGCTATGGCTACACCTTC.

This clone was observed once. The chain is built from TRBV12-3 or TRBV12-4 and TRBJ2-3; the D gene is possibly TRBD2 (5 bases). Between the trimmed V and J ends, which lost 5 bases and 4 bases, there was a span of 7 bases. The CDR3 has 12 amino acids. In nucleotides, the CDR3 is TGTGCCAGCAGTCGGGGAGCAGATACGCAGTATTTT. Protein sequence: CASSRGADTQYF.

This clone was observed a handful of times. In nucleotides, the CDR3 is TGCAGTGCTAGTCTGGCCTTAGGCTACACCTTC. Encoded protein: CSASLALGYTF. V and J are TRBV20-1 and TRBJ1-2; D is undetermined. Germline CDR1 reads DFQATT; CDR2 reads SNEGSKA (reference sequence). This CDR3 spans 11 amino acids. V was shortened by 3 bases and J by 8 bases, with 10 bases between the two germline ends.

V and J are TRBV20-1 and TRBJ2-2; weak D call: TRBD1 (6 bases). The germline V and J ends were trimmed by 3 bases and 0 bases, with 8 bases remaining between them. The germline gives CDR1 DFQATT, CDR2 SNEGSKA (reference sequence). The CDR3 runs to 14 residues. The CDR3 bases are TGCAGTGCTAGTGCAGGGGCGAACACCGGGGAGCTGTTTTTT. Translated, it gives CSASAGANTGELFF.

The chain couples TRBV20-1 to TRBJ2-1, with a weak D call TRBD1 (5 bases). The germline V gene has CDR1 DFQATT and CDR2 SNEGSKA (reference sequence). The CDR3 is 15 amino acids. V was shortened by 3 bases and J by 2 bases, with 14 bases between the two germline ends. The CDR3 bases are TGCAGTGCTAGTGGTCGGACGGACACCTACAATGAGCAGTTCTTC. Residues: CSASGRTDTYNEQFF.

The CDR3 reads CASSIATGASGANVLTF. As DNA, the CDR3 is TGTGCCAGTAGTATCGCCACGGGAGCGAGTGGGGCCAACGTCCTGACTTTC. This chain connects TRBV19 to TRBJ2-6, with a possible D match to TRBD2 (6 bases). CDR3 length: 17 residues. Germline loops: CDR1 LNHDA, CDR2 SQIVND (reference sequence). V gave up 3 bases and J gave up 3 bases, with 15 bases separating them.

The chain combines TRBV3-1 (or the pseudogene TRBV3-2) with TRBJ1-5; 8 bases match TRBD1. CDR3 length: 15 amino acids. The germline V gene has CDR1 LGHDT and CDR2 YNNKEL (reference sequence). Trimming took 5 bases from V and 3 from J; bases not matched to a gene: 6. DNA for the CDR3: TGTGCCAGCAGCAGGGCGACAGGGGCCAATCAGCCCCAGCATTTT. As protein: CASSRATGANQPQHF.

This chain uses TRBV29-1 with TRBJ1-1; possible D gene TRBD1, 6 bases. Trimming cost V 0 bases and J 6 bases, with 8 bases left between them. CDR1 is SQVTM and CDR2 is ANQGSEA in the germline V gene. The CDR3 runs 12 residues. The CDR3 here is CSVEEGAAEAFF. The CDR3 DNA follows: TGCAGCGTTGAAGAGGGGGCGGCTGAAGCTTTCTTT.

CDR3 protein: CASSQGVGQGGEQFF. CDR3 bases: TGTGCCAGCAGCCAAGGGGTGGGACAGGGGGGTGAGCAGTTCTTC. The V call is TRBV3-1 (or the pseudogene TRBV3-2), the J call TRBJ2-1; TRBD1 matches 11 bases. From germline, CDR1 is LGHDT and CDR2 YNNKEL (reference sequence). V trimming: 1 base; J trimming: 9 bases; junction bases outside the gene matches: 5. The CDR3 is 15 amino acids.

V usage is TRBV19 and J usage is TRBJ2-7; 12 bases map to TRBD2. This CDR3 is 17 amino acids long. Germline CDR1 LNHDA, CDR2 SQIVND (reference sequence). V lost 0 bases to trimming and J lost 3 bases; unmatched junction nucleotides: 6. The CDR3 spells CASSIDSGLAGFYEQYF. The CDR3 bases are TGTGCCAGTAGTATAGATTCGGGACTAGCGGGCTTCTACGAGCAGTACTTC.

The chain is built from TRBV12-3 or TRBV12-4 and TRBJ2-1; TRBD2 is a possible D gene (5 bases). The V gene lost 7 bases and the J gene lost 3 bases, with 10 bases spanning the gap. CDR3 size: 13 residues. For the CDR3, the DNA is TGTGCCAGCAAGCCGGGGATCTACAATGAGCAGTTCTTC. Protein: CASKPGIYNEQFF.

The chain has TRBV27 and TRBJ2-2; D may be TRBD2 (6 bases). Germline V lookup: CDR1 MNHEY, CDR2 SMNVEV (reference sequence). Trimming removed 0 bases from V and 1 base from J, with 12 bases in between. This CDR3 has 17 residues. CDR3 loop: CASSLSNGGLNTGELFF. The CDR3 DNA follows: TGTGCCAGCAGTTTATCCAACGGGGGATTGAACACCGGGGAGCTGTTTTTT.

This clone was seen once. This chain joins TRBV5-6 and TRBJ1-1, with 7 bases lining up with TRBD1. Germline CDR1 SGHDT, CDR2 YYEEEE. CDR3 length: 13 residues. J lost 11 bases, V lost 4 bases, and 11 bases had no gene match. Here the CDR3 reads CASSQNRGPRAFF. CDR3 DNA: TGTGCCAGCAGCCAGAACAGGGGACCAAGGGCTTTCTTT.

This rearrangement joins TRBV5-5 to TRBJ2-5; 7 bases fit TRBD2. The CDR3 runs 15 residues. The germline gives CDR1 SGHKS, CDR2 YYEKEE (reference sequence). The J segment lost 0 bases and the V segment lost 4 bases, leaving 6 bases of the junction unmatched. The CDR3 DNA is TGTGCCAGCAGCGGGGGGGACCTGTACCAAGAGACCCAGTACTTC. It is translated as CASSGGDLYQETQYF.

This clone showed up just a few times. Other DNA sequences from this sample encode an identical CDR3 as well. This chain connects TRBV5-5 to TRBJ2-7, with 7 bases matching TRBD1. V lost 2 bases and J lost 5; bases outside the gene matches: 1. Germline V CDR1 and CDR2: SGHKS, YYEKEE (reference sequence). The CDR3 runs 12 residues. The CDR3 loop reads CASSFTGDEQYF. For the CDR3, the DNA is TGTGCCAGCAGCTTTACAGGGGACGAGCAGTACTTC.

This sequence joins TRBV9 and TRBJ1-2; 8 bases align to TRBD1. Per germline, CDR1 SGDLS and CDR2 YYNGEE. The CDR3 length is 15 residues. The ends lost 4 bases at V and 8 bases at J; junction bases unmatched: 13. The CDR3 loop reads CASSPETGAWEGYTF. CDR3 sequence (DNA): TGTGCCAGCAGCCCGGAGACAGGGGCCTGGGAAGGCTACACCTTC.

The rearrangement joins TRBV10-3 to TRBJ2-1; 12 nucleotides align to TRBD2. The J segment lost 7 bases and the V segment lost 6 bases, leaving 7 bases of the junction unmatched. Germline-derived CDR1 and CDR2 are ENHRY and SYGVKD. CDR3 length: 15 amino acids. CDR3 loop: CAISLGLAGRNEQFF. The CDR3 DNA is TGTGCCATCAGCCTAGGACTAGCGGGGCGTAATGAGCAGTTCTTC.